What follows describes a single T cell receptor (beta chain). Primers: 60 Vbeta forward and 13 Jbeta reverse. Sequencing used immunoSEQ multiplex PCR; TCRdb keeps in-frame clones, though not all of them. The profile covers about 190,000 clones, with about nine tenths appearing a single time and roughly 1.3% taken by the ten largest. This sample is drawn from a study of cytomegalovirus exposure and HLA in healthy donors. The CDR3 is 19 residues long. V lost 3 bases and J lost 0; bases outside the gene matches: 15. In germline, CDR1 is SEHNR, CDR2 FQNEAQ (reference sequence). The sequenced sample consisted of PBMCs. The receptor comes from a man between 25 and 39 years old in good health and CMV-seronegative. The V and J genes are TRBV7-9 and TRBJ1-2, with TRBD1 matching over 8 bases. The CDR3 sequence is CASSFGQGVFDGSNYGYTF. The CDR3 DNA follows: TGTGCCAGCAGCTTTGGACAGGGAGTTTTTGACGGGTCTAACTATGGCTACACCTTC.